This TCR beta chain was sequenced during a study of T-cell reconstitution after alpha-beta-depleted transplantation in children. For TCRbeta, the library was prepared with unique molecular identifiers. One entry per CDR3 protein, called by TCRdb with MiXCR from the PCR reads. Counted here are about 230,000 distinct CDR3 sequences, approximately 9.9% occurring once; the ten biggest clones make up roughly 5.1%. Per the germline V gene, CDR1 is MNHNY and CDR2 is SVGAGI (reference sequence). The CDR3 loop spans 10 amino acids. V gave up 8 bases and J gave up 7 bases, with 5 bases separating them. This clonotype appeared a few times.

This receptor was obtained from a human donor who donated a stem cell graft to a child with SCID. V and J are TRBV6-6 and TRBJ2-2; no firm D call. Specimen: PBMCs from the stem cell graft donor, collected from the stem cell graft. In DNA form, the CDR3 reads TGTGCCAGCGGGGTCGGGGAGCTGTTTTTT. Its protein is CASGVGELFF.